Below, 17 T cell receptor beta chains from the same sample are listed, as sequenced in a study of technical replicates of blood from a few donors. Data came from immunoSEQ multiplex PCR; TCRdb stores just in-frame clones and leaves some out. In the table there are tens of thousands of clones, over 85% of which are singletons. Sequenced material: T cells isolated from PBMCs. These receptors were obtained from a human donor in good health.

This chain joins TRBV9 and TRBJ2-7, with 8 bases identical to TRBD2. V gave up 4 bases and J gave up 6 bases; unmatched junction bases: 15. The CDR3 length is 16 residues. Per germline, CDR1 SGDLS and CDR2 YYNGEE. As DNA, the CDR3 is TGTGCCAGCAGCCTAGTACCAGTCCAGCGGGAGAGCGAGCAGTACTTC. Residues: CASSLVPVQRESEQYF.

The chain employs TRBV2 and TRBJ2-7; unclear D gene. Germline CDR1 SNHLY, CDR2 FYNNEI. The CDR3 is 12 residues long. V lost 7 bases to trimming and J lost 0 bases, with 7 bases between them. The CDR3 DNA reads TGTGCCAGCATAAAGAGCTCCTACGAGCAGTACTTC. Translating gives CASIKSSYEQYF.

The chain combines TRBV19 with TRBJ1-1; maybe TRBD1 (5 bases). Germline V gives CDR1 LNHDA, CDR2 SQIVND (reference sequence). Trimming removed 3 bases at V and 2 bases at J, with 10 bases between. This CDR3 is 14 amino acids long. In DNA form, the CDR3 reads TGTGCCAGTAGTATCGGGGGTCCAAACACTGAAGCTTTCTTT. Its translation is CASSIGGPNTEAFF.

V gene TRBV6-5 combines with J gene TRBJ2-7; 10 nucleotides line up with TRBD1. With V trimmed by 0 bases and J by 5 bases, 7 bases remained unmatched. This CDR3 has 16 amino acids. The germline V gene encodes CDR1 MNHEY and CDR2 SVGAGI. DNA for the CDR3: TGTGCCAGCAGTTACTCGTCGGGACAGGGGTGGGACGAGCAGTACTTC. Protein: CASSYSSGQGWDEQYF.

CDR3 nucleotide sequence: TGTGCCTGGAGGGATGGTCCAGGGACTGAAGCTTTCTTT. It encodes CAWRDGPGTEAFF. The rearrangement uses TRBV30 and TRBJ1-1; a possible D gene is TRBD1 (5 bases). From germline, CDR1 is GTSNPN and CDR2 SVGIG (reference sequence). Trimming removed 3 bases from V and 5 bases from J, with 13 bases in between. The CDR3 is 13 amino acids.

The chain combines TRBV5-4 with TRBJ1-3; D gene uncertain. This CDR3 spans 14 amino acids. The germline CDR1 and CDR2 sequences are SGHNT and YYREEE (reference sequence). Trimming stripped 1 base from V and 2 bases from J, with 7 bases between. CDR3 DNA sequence: TGTGCCAGCAGCTTGACTAGTCCTGGAAACACCATATATTTT. Protein sequence: CASSLTSPGNTIYF.

The chain uses TRBV10-2 and TRBJ2-5, with a weak D call TRBD2 (6 bases). CDR3 length: 12 residues. The V and J ends lost 9 bases and 3 bases respectively, with 11 bases between them. Germline CDR1 and CDR2: WSHSY and SAAADI. CDR3 sequence: CASARTKETQYF. The CDR3 bases are TGCGCCAGTGCTAGGACTAAAGAGACCCAGTACTTC.

The rearrangement links TRBV29-1 to TRBJ2-7; 11 bases line up with TRBD2. Trimming took 7 bases from V and 6 from J; bases not matched to a gene: 8. The CDR3 is 13 residues long. Germline V lookup: CDR1 SQVTM, CDR2 ANQGSEA. The CDR3, as DNA: TGCAGCGCCCAACTAGCGGGAGTGGGCGAGCAGTACTTC. Translated: CSAQLAGVGEQYF.

This clone was seen a single time. The V gene is TRBV13, the J gene TRBJ2-1; the D gene is possibly TRBD1 (6 bases). The CDR3 loop spans 16 amino acids. Per germline, CDR1 PRHDT and CDR2 FYEKMQ (reference sequence). V lost 4 bases and J lost 4, with 17 bases in between. CDR3 loop: CASSSPGHHPYNEQFF. DNA of the CDR3: TGTGCCAGCAGCTCTCCGGGACACCACCCTTACAATGAGCAGTTCTTC.

The chain recombines TRBV5-6 with TRBJ2-7, with a possible D match to TRBD1 (5 bases). V was cut by 2 bases and J by 3 bases, with 15 bases left in between. Germline CDR1 reads SGHDT; CDR2 reads YYEEEE. CDR3 length equals 15 residues. The CDR3 DNA sequence: TGTGCCAGCAGCTTTCCCCTAGGAAGGGGCTACGAGCAGTACTTC. As protein: CASSFPLGRGYEQYF.

The rearrangement joins TRBV5-4 to TRBJ1-1, with 9 bases identical to TRBD1. The CDR3 totals 13 residues. The germline CDR1 and CDR2 sequences are SGHNT and YYREEE (reference sequence). V lost 4 bases to trimming and J lost 11 bases; unmatched junction nucleotides: 9. The CDR3 DNA is TGTGCCAGCAGCCAAAACAGGGGGCTGGAGGCTTTCTTT. It codes for CASSQNRGLEAFF.

J is TRBJ1-2 and V is TRBV27; 8 bases match TRBD1. This CDR3 has 15 residues. The germline CDR1 and CDR2 sequences are MNHEY and SMNVEV (reference sequence). Trimming took 5 bases from V and 1 from J; bases not matched to a gene: 6. CDR3 nucleotides: TGTGCCAGCAGTCCAGACAGGGGAGATAACTATGGCTACACCTTC. Protein sequence: CASSPDRGDNYGYTF.

The chain joins TRBV14 to TRBJ1-1; D unresolved. The V end lost 3 bases, the J end lost 5 bases, and 4 bases lay between the germline ends. Germline V CDR1 and CDR2: SGHDN, FVKESK. The CDR3 consists of 11 residues. The CDR3 is CASSQRTEAFF. DNA for the CDR3: TGTGCCAGCAGCCAGAGAACTGAAGCTTTCTTT.

V gene TRBV28 combines with J gene TRBJ2-1; D might be TRBD1 (5 bases). The length of the CDR3 is 12 residues. Germline CDR1 and CDR2: MDHEN and SYDVKM. V lost 3 bases and J lost 5, with 5 bases in between. CDR3 amino acids: CASSFRDNEQFF. The CDR3 DNA sequence: TGTGCCAGCAGTTTCAGGGACAATGAGCAGTTCTTC.

This chain joins TRBV15 and TRBJ1-5; D possibly corresponds to TRBD1 (6 bases). The CDR3 runs to 16 residues. Germline lookup yields CDR1 LNHNV and CDR2 YYDKDF (reference sequence). The V and J ends lost 1 base and 3 bases respectively, with 13 bases between them. The CDR3 loop reads CATSRVPTGINQPQHF. The CDR3 DNA reads as TGTGCCACCAGCAGAGTCCCCACAGGGATCAATCAGCCCCAGCATTTT.

V is TRBV6-5 and J is TRBJ1-2, with a weak D call TRBD1 (5 bases). V gave up 7 bases and J gave up 4 bases, with 16 bases separating them. Germline CDR1 reads MNHEY; CDR2 reads SVGAGI. The CDR3 loop spans 14 amino acids. The CDR3 is CASTPRGDLYGYTF. DNA for the CDR3: TGTGCCAGCACCCCTCGCGGGGACCTCTATGGCTACACCTTC.

This chain connects TRBV6-5 to TRBJ2-7; D unresolved. The germline V gene encodes CDR1 MNHEY and CDR2 SVGAGI. The CDR3 spans 12 residues. The germline V and J ends were trimmed by 7 bases and 6 bases, with 13 bases remaining between them. The chain's CDR3 is CASITDIGEQYF. Written as DNA, the CDR3 is TGTGCCAGCATTACAGATATCGGCGAGCAGTACTTC.